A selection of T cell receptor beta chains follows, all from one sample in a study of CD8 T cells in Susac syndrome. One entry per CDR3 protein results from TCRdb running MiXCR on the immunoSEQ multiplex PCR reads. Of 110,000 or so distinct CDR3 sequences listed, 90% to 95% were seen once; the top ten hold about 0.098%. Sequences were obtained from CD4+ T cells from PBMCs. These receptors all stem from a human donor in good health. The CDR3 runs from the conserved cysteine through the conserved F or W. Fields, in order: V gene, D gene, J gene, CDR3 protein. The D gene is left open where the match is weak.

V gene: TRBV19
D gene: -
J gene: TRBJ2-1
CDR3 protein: CASSRGYNEQFF

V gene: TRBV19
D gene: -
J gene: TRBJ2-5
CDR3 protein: CASSPSDQETQYF

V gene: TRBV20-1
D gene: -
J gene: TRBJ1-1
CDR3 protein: CSARMNTEAFF

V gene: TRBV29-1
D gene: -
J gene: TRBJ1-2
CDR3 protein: CSVERAGDGYTF

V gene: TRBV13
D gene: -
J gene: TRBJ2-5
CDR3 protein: CASSLQGGHLGGTQYF

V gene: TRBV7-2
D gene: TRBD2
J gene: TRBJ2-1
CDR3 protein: CASSFSGGTENEQFF

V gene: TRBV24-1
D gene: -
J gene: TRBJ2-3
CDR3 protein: CATQYGSTDTQYF

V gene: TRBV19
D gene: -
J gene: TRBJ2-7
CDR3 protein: CASSITAGDSYEQYF

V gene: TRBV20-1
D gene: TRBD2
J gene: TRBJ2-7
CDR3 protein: CSAKGLAGYEQYF

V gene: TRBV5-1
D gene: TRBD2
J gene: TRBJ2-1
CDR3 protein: CASSFAGTSGNEQFF

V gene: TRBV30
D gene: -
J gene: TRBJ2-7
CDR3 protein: CAWSVGTYEQYF

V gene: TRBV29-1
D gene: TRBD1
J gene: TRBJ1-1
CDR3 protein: CSVGGQGSMNTEAFF

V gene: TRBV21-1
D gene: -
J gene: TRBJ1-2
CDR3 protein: CASSKVTGGSNYGYTF

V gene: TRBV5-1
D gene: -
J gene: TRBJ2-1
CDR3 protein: CASWGGVSYNEQFF

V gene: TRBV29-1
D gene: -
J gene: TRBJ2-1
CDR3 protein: CSVVTTGSWNEQFF

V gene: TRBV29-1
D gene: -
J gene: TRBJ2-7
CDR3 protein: CSVSSGLGIEQYF

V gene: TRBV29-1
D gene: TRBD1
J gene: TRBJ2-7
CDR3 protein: CSVSRDRGPYEQYF

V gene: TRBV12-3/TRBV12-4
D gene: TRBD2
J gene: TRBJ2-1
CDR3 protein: CASSLGAGGYNEQFF

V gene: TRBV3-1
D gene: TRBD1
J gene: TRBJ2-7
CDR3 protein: CASSTGQGTGEQYF

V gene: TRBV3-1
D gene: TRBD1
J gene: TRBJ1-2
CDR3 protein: CASSQSRTGAEGYTF

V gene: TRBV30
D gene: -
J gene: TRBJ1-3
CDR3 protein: CAWGRRLSGNTIYF

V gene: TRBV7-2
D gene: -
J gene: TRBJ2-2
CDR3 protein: CASSLGGWGVTGELFF

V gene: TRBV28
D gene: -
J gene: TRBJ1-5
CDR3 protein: CASRPRAVRTSNQPQHF

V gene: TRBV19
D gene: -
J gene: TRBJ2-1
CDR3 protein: CASTNGAFNNEQFF

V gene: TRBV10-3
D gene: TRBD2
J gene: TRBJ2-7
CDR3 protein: CAISGGIAGTSEQYF

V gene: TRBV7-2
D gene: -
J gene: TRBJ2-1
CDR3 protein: CASSLGPKKTQFF

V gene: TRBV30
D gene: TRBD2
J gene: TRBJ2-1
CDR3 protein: CAWSLGTSGHNEQFF

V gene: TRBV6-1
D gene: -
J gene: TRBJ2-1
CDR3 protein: CASSEAPGIQNEQFF

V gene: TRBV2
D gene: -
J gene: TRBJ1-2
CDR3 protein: CASSATRGGHYGYTF

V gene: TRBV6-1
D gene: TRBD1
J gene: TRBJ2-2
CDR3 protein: CASRQVGTVTTGELFF

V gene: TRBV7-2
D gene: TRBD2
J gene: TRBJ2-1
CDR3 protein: CASSLSGGFNEQFF

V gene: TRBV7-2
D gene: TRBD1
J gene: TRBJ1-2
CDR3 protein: CASSQKTYPGQGAYGYTF

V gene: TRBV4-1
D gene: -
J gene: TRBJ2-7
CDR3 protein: CASSQDEGGRGWYEQYF

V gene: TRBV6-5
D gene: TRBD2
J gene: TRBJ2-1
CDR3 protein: CASSYLLAGDPYNEQFF

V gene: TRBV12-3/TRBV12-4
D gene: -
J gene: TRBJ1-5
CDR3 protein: CASVRYRDQPQHF

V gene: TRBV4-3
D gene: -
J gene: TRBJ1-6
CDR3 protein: CASSQDLTNNSPLHF

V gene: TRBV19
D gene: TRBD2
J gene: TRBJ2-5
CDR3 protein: CASTPVSGMGETQYF

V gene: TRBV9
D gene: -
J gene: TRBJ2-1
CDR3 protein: CASSPTSQHNEQFF

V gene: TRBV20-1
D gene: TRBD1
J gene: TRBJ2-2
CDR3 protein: CSARGGAGGPGLFF

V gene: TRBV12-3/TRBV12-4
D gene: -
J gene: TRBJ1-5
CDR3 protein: CASSLAGNSNQPQHF

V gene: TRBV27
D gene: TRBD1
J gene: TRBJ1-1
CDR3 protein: CASSIRGLTEAFF

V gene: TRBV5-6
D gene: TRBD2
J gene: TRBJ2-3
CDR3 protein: CASSPTSGSTDTQYF

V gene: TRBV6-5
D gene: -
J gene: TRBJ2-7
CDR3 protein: CASSPRRLTYEQYF

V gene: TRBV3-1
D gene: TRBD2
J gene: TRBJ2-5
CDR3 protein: CASSSISWGVAGAMAQYF

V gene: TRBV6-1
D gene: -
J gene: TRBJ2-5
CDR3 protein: CASSEGGVETQYF

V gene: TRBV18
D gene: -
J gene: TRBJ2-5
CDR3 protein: CASSSLGSETQYF